Below are 9 T cell receptor beta chains sequenced from a single sample in a study of blood T cell repertoires in COVID-19. Repertoires were generated with immunoSEQ multiplex PCR, while TCRdb's copy carries only in-frame clones and drops some. This sample carries around 250,000 clones, about 83% of them seen once, and the ten largest clones take 1.5% to 1.7%. The sample was peripheral blood. These receptors originate from a woman aged 40 to 49 who had recovered from COVID-19.

In this sample, this clone turned up a few times. CDR3 sequence reads: CASSHGEQRNEKLFF. CDR3 bases: TGTGCCAGCAGCCACGGGGAACAGAGAAATGAAAAACTGTTTTTT. V is TRBV3-1 (or the pseudogene TRBV3-2) and J is TRBJ1-4; D is unclear. Trimming cost V 3 bases and J 5 bases, with 13 bases left between them. Germline V gene lookup returns CDR1 LGHDT and CDR2 YNNKEL (reference sequence). CDR3 length: 15 amino acids.

This chain joins TRBV6-5 and TRBJ1-2, with TRBD1 matching 11 bases. The CDR3 totals 15 residues. The germline gives CDR1 MNHEY, CDR2 SVGAGI. V lost 6 bases, J lost 6 bases, and 9 bases stayed unmatched. CDR3 sequence reads: CASREPGQGAHGYTF. CDR3 nucleotides: TGTGCCAGCAGGGAGCCAGGACAGGGGGCGCATGGCTACACCTTC.

V is TRBV28 and J is TRBJ1-3; D gene unclear. Trimming removed 6 bases from V and 6 bases from J, with 21 bases in between. CDR1 is MDHEN, CDR2 SYDVKM, per germline. The CDR3 contains 16 residues. The CDR3 sequence is CASRDPTREAKNTIYF. The CDR3 bases are TGTGCCAGCAGGGATCCTACGAGGGAGGCGAAAAACACCATATATTTT.

The chain has TRBV27 and TRBJ1-5; D not resolved. Germline CDR1 is MNHEY and CDR2 is SMNVEV (reference sequence). V was pared by 5 bases and J by 0 bases, with 8 bases between. This CDR3 comprises 14 residues. CDR3 amino acids: CASSITGSNQPQHF. The CDR3 DNA follows: TGTGCCAGCAGTATCACGGGTAGCAATCAGCCCCAGCATTTT.

The V and J genes are TRBV18 and TRBJ1-5; the match to TRBD1 covers 8 bases. Trimming cost V 4 bases and J 0 bases; bases outside gene matches: 8. The CDR3 runs 17 residues. Germline values: CDR1 KGHSH, CDR2 LQKENI. The CDR3 sequence is CASSRTGQGDSNQPQHF. In DNA, the CDR3 is TGTGCCAGCTCACGGACTGGACAGGGAGATAGCAATCAGCCCCAGCATTTT.

This clone was counted a single time. The CDR3: CASSLSGQSDTQYF. The DNA of the CDR3 is TGTGCCAGCAGCTTATCCGGACAGTCAGATACGCAGTATTTT. The chain joins TRBV11-3 to TRBJ2-3; possibly TRBD1 for D (6 bases). Germline V gene sequence: CDR1 SGHNT, CDR2 YENEEA. V was cut by 2 bases and J by 4 bases, with 10 bases left in between. The length of the CDR3 is 14 residues.

J is TRBJ1-2 and V is TRBV18, with D perhaps TRBD1 (5 bases). Trimming shortened V by 0 bases and J by 2 bases, and 13 bases separated the two germline ends. This CDR3 is built from 16 residues. Per germline, CDR1 KGHSH and CDR2 LQKENI. CDR3 protein: CASSPPSEGRNYGYTF. The DNA for the CDR3 is TGTGCCAGCTCACCACCATCGGAGGGGAGAAACTATGGCTACACCTTC.

The chain has TRBV20-1 and TRBJ1-3; the D is unclear. V lost 3 bases to trimming and J lost 3 bases, with 9 bases between them. The CDR3 runs to 13 residues. The germline V gene has CDR1 DFQATT and CDR2 SNEGSKA (reference sequence). The CDR3 loop reads CSASGGIGNTIYF. CDR3 nucleotide sequence: TGCAGTGCTAGTGGCGGTATTGGAAACACCATATATTTT.

This clone came up a few times. J is TRBJ2-5 and V is TRBV6-2 or TRBV6-3; TRBD2 agrees at 14 bases. V dropped 5 bases and J dropped 5; count of bases not matched to a gene: 4. The CDR3 covers 15 residues. Germline V gives CDR1 MNHEY, CDR2 SVGEGT. The CDR3 DNA sequence: TGTGCCAGCAGTGAGACTAGCGGGGGGGCGGAGACCCAGTACTTC. Encoded protein: CASSETSGGAETQYF.